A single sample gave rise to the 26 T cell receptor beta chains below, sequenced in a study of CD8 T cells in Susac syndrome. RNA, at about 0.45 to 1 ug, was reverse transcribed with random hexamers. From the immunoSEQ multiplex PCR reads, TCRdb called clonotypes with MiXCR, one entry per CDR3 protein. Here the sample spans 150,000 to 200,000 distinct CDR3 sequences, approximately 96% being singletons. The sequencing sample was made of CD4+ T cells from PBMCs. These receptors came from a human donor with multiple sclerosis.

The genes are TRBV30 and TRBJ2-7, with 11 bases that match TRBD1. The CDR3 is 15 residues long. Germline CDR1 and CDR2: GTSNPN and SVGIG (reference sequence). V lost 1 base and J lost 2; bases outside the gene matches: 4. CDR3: CAWSAMGQGAYEQYF. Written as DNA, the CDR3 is TGTGCCTGGAGTGCTATGGGACAGGGGGCCTACGAGCAGTACTTC.

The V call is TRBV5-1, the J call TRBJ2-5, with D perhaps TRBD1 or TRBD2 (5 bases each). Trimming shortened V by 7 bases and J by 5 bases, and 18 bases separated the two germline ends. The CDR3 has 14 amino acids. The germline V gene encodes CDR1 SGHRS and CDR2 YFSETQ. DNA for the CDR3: TGCGCCAGCTCCCGGGGCGGAAACAGGGAGACCCAGTACTTC. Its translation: CASSRGGNRETQYF.

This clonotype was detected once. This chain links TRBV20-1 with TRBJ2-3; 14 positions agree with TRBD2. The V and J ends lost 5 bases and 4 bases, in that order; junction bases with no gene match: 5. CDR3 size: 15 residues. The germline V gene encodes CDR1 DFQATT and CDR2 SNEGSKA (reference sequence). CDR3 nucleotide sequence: TGCAGTGCTTCTCGACTAGCGGGGGGGTCAGATACGCAGTATTTT. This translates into CSASRLAGGSDTQYF.

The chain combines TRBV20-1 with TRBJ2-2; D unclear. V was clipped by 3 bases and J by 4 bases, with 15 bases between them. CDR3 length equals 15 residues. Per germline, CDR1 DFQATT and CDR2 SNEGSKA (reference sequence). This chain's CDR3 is CSARTRAKGTGELFF. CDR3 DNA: TGCAGTGCTAGGACAAGGGCTAAGGGCACCGGGGAGCTGTTTTTT.

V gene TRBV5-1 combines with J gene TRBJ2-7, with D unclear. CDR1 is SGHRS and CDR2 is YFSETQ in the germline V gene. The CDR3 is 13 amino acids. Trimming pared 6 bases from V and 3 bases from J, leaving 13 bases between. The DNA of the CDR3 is TGCGCCAGCACCGCCGACGGCGTCTACGAGCAGTACTTC. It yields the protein CASTADGVYEQYF.

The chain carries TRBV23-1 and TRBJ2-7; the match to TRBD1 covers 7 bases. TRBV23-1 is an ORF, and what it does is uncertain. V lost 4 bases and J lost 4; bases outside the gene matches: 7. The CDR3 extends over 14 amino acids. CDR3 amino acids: CASSPGDRSYEQYF. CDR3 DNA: TGCGCCAGCAGTCCTGGGGACAGAAGTTACGAGCAGTACTTC.

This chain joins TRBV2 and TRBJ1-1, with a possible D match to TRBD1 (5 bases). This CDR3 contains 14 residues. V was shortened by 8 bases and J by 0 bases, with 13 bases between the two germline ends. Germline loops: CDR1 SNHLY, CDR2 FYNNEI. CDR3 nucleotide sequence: TGTGCCAGCGGGGGGACGGTGCTGAACACTGAAGCTTTCTTT. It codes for CASGGTVLNTEAFF.

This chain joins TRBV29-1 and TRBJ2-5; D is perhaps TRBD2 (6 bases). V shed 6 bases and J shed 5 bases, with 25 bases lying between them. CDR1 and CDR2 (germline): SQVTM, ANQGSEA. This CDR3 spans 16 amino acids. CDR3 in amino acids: CSVRGMGSRSVETQYF. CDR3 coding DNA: TGCAGCGTCCGGGGGATGGGAAGCCGCTCGGTTGAGACCCAGTACTTC.

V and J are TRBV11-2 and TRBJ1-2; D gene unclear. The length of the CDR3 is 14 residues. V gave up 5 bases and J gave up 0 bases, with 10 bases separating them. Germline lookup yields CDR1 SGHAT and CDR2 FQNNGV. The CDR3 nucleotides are TGTGCCAGCAGCCCCTCTAGGTCTAACTATGGCTACACCTTC. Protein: CASSPSRSNYGYTF.

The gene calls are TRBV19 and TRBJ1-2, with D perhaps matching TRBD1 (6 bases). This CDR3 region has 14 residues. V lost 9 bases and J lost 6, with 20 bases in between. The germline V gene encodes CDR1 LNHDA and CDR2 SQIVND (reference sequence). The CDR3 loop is CASRQSDRTNGYTF. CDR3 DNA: TGTGCCAGCCGACAGTCCGACAGGACCAATGGCTACACCTTC. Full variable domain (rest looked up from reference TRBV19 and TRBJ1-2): DGGITQSPKYLFRKEGQNVTLSCEQNLNHDAMYWYRQDPGQGLRLIYYSQIVNDFQKGDIAEGYSVSREKKESFPLTVTSAQKNPTAFYLCASRQSDRTNGYTFGSGTRLTVV.

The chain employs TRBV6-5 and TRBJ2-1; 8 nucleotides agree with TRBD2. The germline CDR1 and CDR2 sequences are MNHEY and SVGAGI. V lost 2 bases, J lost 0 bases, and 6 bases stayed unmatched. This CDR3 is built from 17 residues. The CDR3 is CASSYLLAGSSYNEQFF. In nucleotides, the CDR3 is TGTGCCAGCAGTTACCTCCTAGCGGGCAGCTCCTACAATGAGCAGTTCTTC.

Here the CDR3 reads CASSSQGASQPQHF. The CDR3 DNA sequence: TGTGCCAGCAGTTCACAGGGGGCTAGTCAGCCCCAGCATTTT. The chain uses TRBV2 and TRBJ1-5; 9 nucleotides align to TRBD1. V lost 5 bases and J lost 6; bases outside the gene matches: 5. This CDR3 comprises 14 residues. Germline V lookup: CDR1 SNHLY, CDR2 FYNNEI. The complete variable domain, with remaining parts taken from reference TRBV2 and TRBJ1-5, reads EPEVTQTPSHQVTQMGQEVILRCVPISNHLYFYWYRQILGQKVEFLVSFYNNEISEKSEIFDDQFSVERPDGSNFTLKIRSTKLEDSAMYFCASSSQGASQPQHFGDGTRLSIL.

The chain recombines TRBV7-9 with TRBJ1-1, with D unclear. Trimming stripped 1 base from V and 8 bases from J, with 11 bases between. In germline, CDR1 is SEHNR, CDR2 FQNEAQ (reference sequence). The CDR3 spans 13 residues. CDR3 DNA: TGTGCCAGCAGCTTAGAGCGGCGCACGGAAGCTTTCTTT. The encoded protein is CASSLERRTEAFF.

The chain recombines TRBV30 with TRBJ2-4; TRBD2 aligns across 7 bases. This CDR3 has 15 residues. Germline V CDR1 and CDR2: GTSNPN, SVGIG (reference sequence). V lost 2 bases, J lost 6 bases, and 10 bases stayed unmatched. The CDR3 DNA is TGTGCCTGGAGTCGGGGAGGGGCGGGGCCAAACATTCAGTACTTC. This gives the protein CAWSRGGAGPNIQYF.

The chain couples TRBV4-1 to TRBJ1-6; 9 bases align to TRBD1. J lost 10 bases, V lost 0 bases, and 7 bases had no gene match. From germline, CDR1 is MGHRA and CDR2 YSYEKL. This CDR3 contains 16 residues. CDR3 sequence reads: CASSQDRDRDSSPLHF. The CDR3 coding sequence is TGCGCCAGCAGCCAAGACAGGGACAGGGACAGCTCACCCCTCCACTTT.

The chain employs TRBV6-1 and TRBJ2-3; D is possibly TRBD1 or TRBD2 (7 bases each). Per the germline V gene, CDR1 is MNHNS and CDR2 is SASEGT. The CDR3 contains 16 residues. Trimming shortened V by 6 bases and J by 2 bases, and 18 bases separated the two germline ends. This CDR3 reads CASRFLTGDYTDTQYF. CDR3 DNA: TGTGCCAGCAGATTCCTAACAGGGGACTACACAGATACGCAGTATTTT.

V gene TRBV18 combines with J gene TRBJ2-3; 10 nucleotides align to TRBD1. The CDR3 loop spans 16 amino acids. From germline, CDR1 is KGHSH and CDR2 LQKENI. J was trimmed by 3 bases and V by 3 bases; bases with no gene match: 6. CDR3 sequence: CASSPIPGQGTDTQYF. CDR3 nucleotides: TGTGCCAGCTCACCGATTCCGGGACAGGGGACAGATACGCAGTATTTT.

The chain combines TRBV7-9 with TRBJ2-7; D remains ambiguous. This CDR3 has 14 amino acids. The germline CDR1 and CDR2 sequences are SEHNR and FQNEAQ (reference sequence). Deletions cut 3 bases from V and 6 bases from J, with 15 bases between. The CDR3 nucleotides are TGTGCCAGCAGCTTGTCCCAAGGGTATCCCGAGCAGTACTTC. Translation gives CASSLSQGYPEQYF.

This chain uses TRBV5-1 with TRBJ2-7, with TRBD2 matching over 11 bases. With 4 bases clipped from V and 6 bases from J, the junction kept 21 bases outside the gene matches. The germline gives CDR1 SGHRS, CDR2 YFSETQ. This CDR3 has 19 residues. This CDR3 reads CASSAIPGTSGQPAPEQYF. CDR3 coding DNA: TGCGCCAGCAGCGCTATTCCCGGGACTAGCGGCCAACCTGCGCCCGAGCAGTACTTC.

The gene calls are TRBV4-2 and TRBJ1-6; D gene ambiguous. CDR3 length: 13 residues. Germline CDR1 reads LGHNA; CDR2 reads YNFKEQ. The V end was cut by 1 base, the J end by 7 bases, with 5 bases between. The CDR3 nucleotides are TGTGCCAGCAGCCAAGTTACGAATTCACCCCTCCACTTT. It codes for CASSQVTNSPLHF.

CDR3 residues: CSATTFGDRQETQYF. The CDR3 nucleotides are TGCAGTGCGACGACGTTTGGGGACAGACAAGAGACCCAGTACTTC. The gene calls are TRBV20-1 and TRBJ2-5; TRBD1 matches at 7 bases. J lost 2 bases, V lost 6 bases, and 12 bases had no gene match. The CDR3 extends over 15 amino acids. In germline, CDR1 is DFQATT, CDR2 SNEGSKA (reference sequence).

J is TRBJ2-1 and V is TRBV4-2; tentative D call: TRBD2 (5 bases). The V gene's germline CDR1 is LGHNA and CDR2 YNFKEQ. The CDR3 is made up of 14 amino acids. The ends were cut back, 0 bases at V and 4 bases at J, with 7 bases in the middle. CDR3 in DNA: TGTGCCAGCAGCCAAGAAGGACTTTACAATGAGCAGTTCTTC. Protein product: CASSQEGLYNEQFF.

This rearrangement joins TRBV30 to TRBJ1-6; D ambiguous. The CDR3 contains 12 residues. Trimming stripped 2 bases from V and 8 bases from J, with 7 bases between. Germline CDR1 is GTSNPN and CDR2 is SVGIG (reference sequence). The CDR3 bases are TGTGCCTGGAGTAGAAGGTATTCACCCCTCCACTTT. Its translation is CAWSRRYSPLHF.

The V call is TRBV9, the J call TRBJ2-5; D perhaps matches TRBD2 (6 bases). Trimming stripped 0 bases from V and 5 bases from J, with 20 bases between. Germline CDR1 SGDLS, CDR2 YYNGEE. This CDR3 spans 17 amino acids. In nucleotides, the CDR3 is TGTGCCAGCAGCGTAGGGGTTAGCGGAACCCTCTTTGAGACCCAGTACTTC. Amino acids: CASSVGVSGTLFETQYF.

CDR3 DNA: TGCAGTGCTAGCGACCCAATCCAAGAGACCCAGTACTTC. Translated: CSASDPIQETQYF. The chain has TRBV20-1 and TRBJ2-5; no firm D call. The CDR3 totals 13 residues. Germline V CDR1 and CDR2: DFQATT, SNEGSKA (reference sequence). Trimming shortened V by 3 bases and J by 1 base, and 9 bases separated the two germline ends.

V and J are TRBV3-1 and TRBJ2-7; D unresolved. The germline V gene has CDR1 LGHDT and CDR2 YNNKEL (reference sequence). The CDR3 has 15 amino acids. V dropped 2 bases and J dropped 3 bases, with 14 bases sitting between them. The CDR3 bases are TGTGCCAGCAGCCAATCGGAGACCCTAAACTACGAGCAGTACTTC. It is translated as CASSQSETLNYEQYF.